The 23 T cell receptor beta chains below come from one sample, sequenced in a study of early T cells in non-severe SARS-CoV-2 infection. Via MiXCR, TCRdb re-called the 5' RACE reads, giving one row per CDR3 protein. The sample yields fewer than 100,000 distinct CDR3 sequences, around 13% seen once. The specimen was whole blood. These receptors all come from an adult who was a healthcare worker with PCR-confirmed SARS-CoV-2 infection or an uninfected control (not recorded which).

The chain is built from TRBV2 and TRBJ1-1; 7 nucleotides align to TRBD1. From germline, CDR1 is SNHLY and CDR2 FYNNEI. The CDR3 sequence is 16 residues long. Unmatched junction bases numbered 12, after V lost 3 bases and J lost 5 bases. The CDR3 reads CASSDDRGTAYTEAFF. DNA for the CDR3: TGTGCCAGCAGTGACGACCGGGGGACAGCCTATACTGAAGCTTTCTTT.

This clonotype was detected ten times or more. V and J are TRBV12-3 or TRBV12-4 and TRBJ2-7; 9 bases agree with TRBD1. Trimming removed 8 bases from V and 11 bases from J; junction bases left unmatched: 13. CDR3 length: 13 amino acids. The CDR3 coding sequence is TGTGCCAGCGGGGAACAGGGGGCCCCGACGGAGTACTTC. Protein: CASGEQGAPTEYF.

The table lists this clonotype with a few counts. This chain joins TRBV9 and TRBJ2-3; possible D gene TRBD2, 5 bases. The CDR3 length is 14 residues. The V end lost 0 bases, the J end lost 2 bases, and 7 bases lay between the germline ends. Germline values: CDR1 SGDLS, CDR2 YYNGEE. Here the CDR3 reads CASSVVGVTDTQYF. In DNA, the CDR3 is TGTGCCAGCAGCGTAGTCGGGGTCACAGATACGCAGTATTTT.

This clonotype was detected ten times or more. The CDR3 protein is CASSVDYNEQFF. The CDR3 DNA follows: TGTGCCAGCAGCGTAGACTATAATGAGCAGTTCTTC. The V call is TRBV9, the J call TRBJ2-1, with unresolved D. The CDR3 loop spans 12 amino acids. Germline assignment: CDR1 SGDLS and CDR2 YYNGEE. Trimming left V 0 bases short and J 7 bases short, with 5 bases between.

J is TRBJ2-5 and V is TRBV20-1, with a possible D match to TRBD1 (6 bases). The CDR3 covers 14 residues. Between the trimmed V and J ends, which lost 0 bases and 5 bases, there was a span of 13 bases. In germline, CDR1 is DFQATT, CDR2 SNEGSKA (reference sequence). The DNA for the CDR3 is TGCAGTGCTAGAGACGGACAGCAGCTTGAGACCCAGTACTTC. This gives the protein CSARDGQQLETQYF.

This chain joins TRBV20-1 and TRBJ2-4; D is possibly TRBD1 or TRBD2 (6 bases each). Trimming cost V 5 bases and J 5 bases, with 16 bases left between them. Germline-derived CDR1 and CDR2 are DFQATT and SNEGSKA (reference sequence). This CDR3 region has 14 residues. CDR3: CSAGRRGLENIQYF. The DNA for the CDR3 is TGCAGTGCTGGGCGTCGGGGGCTGGAAAACATTCAGTACTTC.

This clonotype was seen repeatedly, ten times or more. The chain recombines TRBV12-3 or TRBV12-4 with TRBJ1-6, with a tentative D call TRBD1 (6 bases). The germline V and J ends were trimmed by 3 bases and 7 bases, with 16 bases remaining between them. This CDR3 region has 16 residues. Here the CDR3 DNA reads TGTGCCAGCAGTTTTGGGGGGGGCGCGGAAAATTCACCCCTCCACTTT. Translation: CASSFGGGAENSPLHF.

This chain connects TRBV29-1 to TRBJ1-1; D may be TRBD1 (6 bases). The V end lost 4 bases, the J end lost 7 bases, and 10 bases lay between the germline ends. The CDR3 extends over 11 amino acids. The germline V gene encodes CDR1 SQVTM and CDR2 ANQGSEA. The CDR3 DNA follows: TGCAGCGTTGGTGAGGGGGTTGAAGCTTTCTTT. Translation gives CSVGEGVEAFF. Variable domain in full (rest from reference TRBV29-1 and TRBJ1-1): SAVISQKPSRDICQRGTSLTIQCQVDSQVTMMFWYRQQPGQSLTLIATANQGSEATYESGFVIDKFPISRPNLTFSTLTVSNMSPEDSSIYLCSVGEGVEAFFGQGTRLTVV.

This clonotype was counted ten times or more. The chain employs TRBV3-1 and TRBJ2-2; tentative D call: TRBD2 (5 bases). Trimming shortened V by 4 bases and J by 6 bases, and 21 bases separated the two germline ends. Germline-derived CDR1 and CDR2 are LGHDT and YNNKEL (reference sequence). The CDR3 is 17 residues long. The CDR3 nucleotides read TGTGCCAGCAGCCCCCCCCCCCGGGGAGAATACGCCGGGGAGCTGTTTTTT. Protein: CASSPPPRGEYAGELFF.

On this clonotype: A much larger clone lies one base from this, so it may be a read error. The chain combines TRBV2 with TRBJ1-2; TRBD1 is a possible D gene (6 bases). Germline CDR1 reads SNHLY; CDR2 reads FYNNEI. CDR3 length: 13 residues. CDR3 protein: CVSWGRGIYGYTF. DNA for the CDR3: TGTGTCAGCTGGGGGCGCGGAATCTATGGCTACACCTTC.

The chain combines TRBV28 with TRBJ2-5; 8 nucleotides agree with TRBD2. This CDR3 region has 15 residues. Germline-derived CDR1 and CDR2 are MDHEN and SYDVKM. The junction had 4 bases not matched to a gene; V was cut back by 3 bases and J by 1 base. CDR3 nucleotides: TGTGCCAGCAGTTTTAGCGGGGTCCGCCAAGAGACCCAGTACTTC. Translation: CASSFSGVRQETQYF.

There are many counts of this clonotype. The genes are TRBV27 and TRBJ2-7, with TRBD1 matching over 7 bases. The germline V gene encodes CDR1 MNHEY and CDR2 SMNVEV (reference sequence). The CDR3 has 16 amino acids. J gave up 3 bases and V 3 bases, and 11 bases lay outside the gene matches. CDR3 DNA: TGTGCCAGCAGTTTCCTTCGTAGGGACAGATACTACGAGCAGTACTTC. Encoded protein: CASSFLRRDRYYEQYF.

This clonotype was seen more than once but under ten times. This chain connects TRBV14 to TRBJ2-7; no definite D call. Trimming took 3 bases from V and 3 from J, leaving 6 bases between them. This CDR3 is 12 amino acids long. Germline V gene data show CDR1 as SGHDN and CDR2 as FVKESK. The CDR3 sequence is CASSQGLYEQYF. In DNA, the CDR3 is TGTGCCAGCAGCCAGGGTCTCTACGAGCAGTACTTC.

This clonotype was counted at least ten times. The rearrangement joins TRBV5-4 to TRBJ2-5, with 12 positions matching TRBD2. V shed 0 bases and J 4 bases; nucleotides not matched to a gene: 7. Per germline, CDR1 SGHNT and CDR2 YYREEE (reference sequence). The CDR3 length is 17 residues. The CDR3 DNA reads as TGTGCCAGCAGCTTGGGATCGACTAGCGGGGGCCGAGAGACCCAGTACTTC. Its translation: CASSLGSTSGGRETQYF. The full variable domain, its missing parts supplied by reference TRBV5-4 and TRBJ2-5, is ETGVTQSPTHLIKTRGQQVTLRCSSQSGHNTVSWYQQALGQGPQFIFQYYREEENGRGNFPPRFSGLQFPNYSSELNVNALELDDSALYLCASSLGSTSGGRETQYFGPGTRLLVL.

The genes are TRBV5-6 and TRBJ2-1, with 10 bases fitting TRBD2. The ends lost 0 bases at V and 4 bases at J; junction bases unmatched: 7. Germline V gives CDR1 SGHDT, CDR2 YYEEEE. The CDR3 has 17 residues. CDR3 DNA sequence: TGTGCCAGCAGCTTGGTGGCTAGCGGGGGACTATACAATGAGCAGTTCTTC. Its translation: CASSLVASGGLYNEQFF.

The chain links TRBV4-2 to TRBJ2-2; 8 bases match TRBD1. With V trimmed by 1 base and J by 4 bases, 2 bases remained unmatched. Per the germline V gene, CDR1 is LGHNA and CDR2 is YNFKEQ. The CDR3 loop spans 15 amino acids. The CDR3 sequence is CASSQAGQGTGELFF. Written as DNA, the CDR3 is TGTGCCAGCAGCCAAGCCGGACAGGGCACCGGGGAGCTGTTTTTT.

The V gene is TRBV28, the J gene TRBJ1-2; no definite D call. Germline V gene sequence: CDR1 MDHEN, CDR2 SYDVKM. The V end was cut by 5 bases, the J end by 8 bases, with 12 bases between. This CDR3 has 12 residues. CDR3 sequence: CASSTDRRGYTF. CDR3 DNA: TGTGCCAGCAGTACCGACCGCCGAGGCTACACCTTC.

The chain couples TRBV7-9 to TRBJ2-7; D remains unclear. This CDR3 comprises 15 residues. Germline V gives CDR1 SEHNR, CDR2 FQNEAQ (reference sequence). The V gene lost 5 bases and the J gene lost 2 bases, with 16 bases spanning the gap. This CDR3 is CASSPWPDGTYEQYF. CDR3 nucleotides: TGTGCCAGCAGCCCATGGCCCGACGGAACCTACGAGCAGTACTTC.

This clonotype was picked up many times. J is TRBJ1-2 and V is TRBV7-2, with D possibly being TRBD1 (5 bases). CDR1 is SGHTA and CDR2 is FQGNSA in the germline V gene. V was shortened by 1 base and J by 3 bases, with 12 bases between the two germline ends. This CDR3 spans 15 amino acids. The CDR3 protein is CASSLGQGSYYGYTF. CDR3 coding DNA: TGTGCCAGCAGCTTAGGGCAGGGAAGTTACTATGGCTACACCTTC.

Comments on this clonotype: Relative to the germline gene, one junction end is altered; a read error may explain this. V gene TRBV7-7 combines with J gene TRBJ1-3, with D unresolved. This CDR3 is built from 14 residues. Looked up from germline, CDR1 is SSHAT and CDR2 is FNYEAQ (reference sequence). This chain's CDR3 is CASSSGPSENTIYF. The CDR3 nucleotides are TGTGCTAGCAGCTCAGGACCCTCTGAAAACACCATATATTTT.

Only a few counts were recorded for this clonotype. Here the CDR3 reads CSAVKNTGELFF. CDR3 nucleotides: TGCAGCGCCGTAAAGAACACCGGGGAGCTGTTTTTT. The chain recombines TRBV29-1 with TRBJ2-2; D gene unclear. The CDR3 consists of 12 residues. V shed 7 bases and J shed 1 base, with 7 bases lying between them. Germline lookup yields CDR1 SQVTM and CDR2 ANQGSEA.

This clonotype was seen ten or more times. The chain couples TRBV4-1 to TRBJ2-7; TRBD2 matches at 10 bases. Trimming at V came to 5 bases and at J to 4 bases, leaving 11 bases not matched to a gene. The CDR3 runs 16 residues. CDR1 and CDR2 from the germline V gene are MGHRA and YSYEKL. The CDR3 reads CASSYTLSGGFYEQYF. The CDR3 region has the DNA TGCGCCAGCAGCTACACCCTTAGCGGGGGGTTTTACGAGCAGTACTTC.

The J gene is TRBJ2-1, the V gene TRBV11-1; TRBD2 is a possible D gene (6 bases). Trimming removed 5 bases from V and 0 bases from J, with 17 bases in between. From germline, CDR1 is SGHAT and CDR2 FQDESV (reference sequence). This CDR3 is 17 amino acids long. CDR3 sequence reads: CASSRRGTPSSYNEQFF. In DNA form, the CDR3 reads TGTGCCAGCAGCAGGCGGGGAACGCCAAGCTCCTACAATGAGCAGTTCTTC.